This record covers a single T cell receptor (beta chain). This clonotype has a handful of counts. The target of this receptor is not known. Nothing much larger sits one base from this clone, and base qualities are not available. PBMCs were isolated by Ficoll-Paque density gradient centrifugation. This record comes from a study of T-cell memory formation after mild COVID-19 (dated by TCRdb to the early 2020s). In terms of the full investigation: TCR sequence clusters from the two donors were largely donor specific. In two donors, T-cell clones that expanded and contracted after mild COVID-19 were followed by sequencing TCRalpha and TCRbeta repertoires longitudinally. The cohort was made up of two young adult volunteers, one female and one male, who were previously healthy.

What the research found in general, with its limitations: Contracting CD4+ clones were located mainly in the CM and EM memory subsets, whereas CD8+ clones were found to be enriched in EMRA. Some responding clones were detected in pre-infection memory, suggesting pre-existing cross-reactive memory T cells joined the SARS-CoV-2 response. Only a couple of mild cases were covered by the study, and larger cohorts that include severe cases with pre-infection samples were considered necessary. The second-wave clones that peaked on day 37 were not confirmed to be SARS-CoV-2 specific. Clones contracting from day 15 to 85 had balanced CD4/CD8 phenotypes, while a second wave expanding from day 15 to 37 was biased towards CD4+.

The sequencer listed for this sample is Illumina NovaSeq 6000. Using 5'RACE with constant-segment primers, TCRalpha and TCRbeta cDNA libraries were constructed, with sample barcodes and unique molecular identifiers added in the process. Trizol reagent was used to extract RNA from every sample. The libraries were amplified in two PCR steps, and the second step added a second sample barcode and Illumina TruSeq adapters. The libraries were sequenced on an Illumina NovaSeq using 2 x 150 bp paired-end reads. As for the original processing: The reads were demultiplexed and collapsed into UMI-guided consensus sequences using migec v1.2.7. With mixcr v2.1.11, UMI consensuses were aligned to TRA and TRB V and J templates and assembled into clonotypes. A clonotype was counted as expanded or contracted only when both edgeR and NoisET called the clonotype significant, with the noise models trained on biological replicates. edgeR calls used a false discovery rate-adjusted p below 0.01 and a log2 fold-change threshold of 1. As an exploratory analysis of dynamics, max-normalized trajectories of the 1000 most abundant clonotypes were examined with PCA combined with hierarchical clustering. Separately sequenced CD4+ and CD8+ repertoires were used to assign the CD4 or CD8 phenotype of responding clones. The public reads were quality trimmed at Q25 with fastp and then assembled into clones with MiXCR by TCRdb, keeping productive beta chains. One record per CDR3 amino acid sequence lists the most common genes and DNA. None of the V and J calls come from the authors' own analysis; TCRdb made them. In this sample the table shows 260,000 or so distinct CDR3 sequences, around 15% of which occur a single time. The ten largest clones add up to roughly a fifth of the sample.

V and J lose 5 bases and 2 bases, and a span of 11 bases separates them. Taken from cysteine to phenylalanine, the CDR3 has 13 residues. Of all the DNA, just the CDR3 is kept, 39 bases in frame from base 1. Looking up the germline V gene yields CDR1 SGHRS and CDR2 YFSETQ. The V and J segments used are TRBV5-1 and TRBJ2-7; a weak D assignment points to TRBD1 (5 bases agree). This clonotype was obtained from a man between 18 and 29 years old who had mild COVID-19 (a few samples of this study predate the infection). The sample titles of this study are shuffled in the database, so cell type and time point are left out; the donor was told from shared clones. Sequenced input: PBMCs or a T cell subset sorted from them (not recorded which). The sequenced DNA: TGCGCCAGCAGGTCAGGGTCGACCTACGAGCAGTACTTC. Translated, this is CASRSGSTYEQYF.